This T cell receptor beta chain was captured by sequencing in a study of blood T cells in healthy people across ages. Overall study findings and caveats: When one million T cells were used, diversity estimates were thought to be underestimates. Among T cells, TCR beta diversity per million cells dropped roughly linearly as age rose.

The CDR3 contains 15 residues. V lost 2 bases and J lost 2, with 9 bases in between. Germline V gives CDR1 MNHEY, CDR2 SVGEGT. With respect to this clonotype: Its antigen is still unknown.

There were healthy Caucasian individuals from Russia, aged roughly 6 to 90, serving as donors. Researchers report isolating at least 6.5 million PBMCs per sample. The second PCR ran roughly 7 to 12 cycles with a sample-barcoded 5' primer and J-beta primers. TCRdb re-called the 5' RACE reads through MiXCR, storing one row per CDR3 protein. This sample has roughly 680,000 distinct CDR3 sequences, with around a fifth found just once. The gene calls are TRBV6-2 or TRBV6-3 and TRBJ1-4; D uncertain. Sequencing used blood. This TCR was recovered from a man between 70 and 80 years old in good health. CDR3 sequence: CASSYKETTNEKLFF. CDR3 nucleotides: TGTGCCAGCAGTTACAAGGAGACTACTAATGAAAAACTGTTTTTT.